This T cell receptor beta chain is from a study of CD8 T cells in ankylosing spondylitis. Whole-study results and caveats: Clones tied to disease were said to be significantly enriched in matched ankylosing spondylitis synovial fluid. Several of the motif variants were reported before in synovial fluid and blood from reactive arthritis.

Germline V gene sequence: CDR1 MNHEY, CDR2 SMNVEV (reference sequence). The V end was cut by 1 base, the J end by 1 base, with 2 bases between. This CDR3 contains 14 residues. This clonotype was picked up a small number of times. Antigen specificity is unknown. A single record per CDR3 protein comes from TCRdb applying MiXCR to the 5' RACE reads. The sample shows tens of thousands of distinct CDR3 sequences, 25% to 35% of them seen only once. Sequences were obtained from blood, either unsorted or a sorted T cell fraction (not recorded which). The TCR was taken from a male donor with ankylosing spondylitis or in good health (not recorded which). V and J are TRBV27 and TRBJ2-6; D is unresolved. The DNA of the CDR3 is TGTGCCAGCAGTTTATTTTCTGGGGCCAACGTCCTGACTTTC. Translation gives CASSLFSGANVLTF.